This T cell receptor beta chain is drawn from a study of blood T cell repertoires in COVID-19. In the study overall: COVID-19 samples from acute and convalescent phases originated in the United States, Italy and Spain.

Trimming stripped 6 bases from V and 5 bases from J, with 25 bases between. This CDR3 contains 17 residues. CDR1 is SGHKS, CDR2 YYEKEE, per germline (reference sequence). Clones were read by immunoSEQ multiplex PCR, and TCRdb kept only the in-frame ones, dropping some. The table records over 65,000 clones, approximately 90% of them present only once. Sequencing was done on a sample of peripheral blood. The sequence derives from a man aged 50 or older with active or convalescent COVID-19. The V and J genes are TRBV5-5 and TRBJ2-3, with D maybe TRBD2 (6 bases). CDR3 sequence reads: CASTWVGTPTRVDTQYF. The CDR3 bases are TGTGCCAGCACCTGGGTCGGGACTCCGACCCGCGTAGATACGCAGTATTTT.